This entry concerns a single TCR beta chain. The antigen remains unidentified. The CDR3 has 13 residues. Germline values: CDR1 MNHEY, CDR2 SVGAGI. V was trimmed by 6 bases and J by 4 bases, leaving 12 bases between them. TCRdb re-derived calls from the 5' RACE reads in MiXCR, one entry per CDR3 protein. The top ten clones hold 16% of a sample with some 120,000 distinct CDR3 sequences, 10% to 15% of them seen once. Sample time point: blood at routine non-recurrence follow-up after resection. The authors sequenced whole RNA from tumor, nontumor lung or frozen PBMC without sorting. The data stem from a study of spatial heterogeneity in lung cancer. Study outcomes and limitations: Among blood samples, ubiquitous expanded tumor TCRs appeared more at resection than at follow-up.

This chain uses TRBV6-5 with TRBJ1-1; D gene unclear. The material was PBMCs, obtained at follow-up. This TCR was sampled from a male donor with early-stage non-small cell lung cancer. The CDR3 region is CASRRRRGTEAFF. In nucleotides, the CDR3 is TGTGCCAGCAGGCGGCGGCGGGGCACTGAAGCTTTCTTT.